This section outlines one T cell receptor (beta chain) sequence together with its context. The antigen is unknown. These data are taken from a study of identical twins. A universal primer site was created by template switching, with the cDNA bearing unique molecular identifiers. MiXCR, run by TCRdb on the 5' RACE reads, gives a single entry per CDR3 protein. The sample has some 230,000 distinct CDR3 sequences, 6.5% to 8% seen once. Trimming stripped 5 bases from V and 0 bases from J, with 11 bases between. This CDR3 is 15 amino acids long. Study conclusions and caveats: Twin-shared out-of-frame alpha sequences were enriched for low generation probability. Part of the zero-insertion signal could reflect confounding by invariant MAIT and iNKT cells. Excess sharing by twins proved weaker in beta out-of-frame sequences.

These sequences were also reported in another study, on T cells expressing NK-cell markers.

The chain has TRBV12-3 or TRBV12-4 and TRBJ2-1; the D is unclear. This receptor was obtained from a woman in her late teens or twenties in good health. Input material: CD8+ T cells sorted from blood. The CDR3 region has the DNA TGTGCCAGCAGTCTAGAAACCTACTCCTACAATGAGCAGTTCTTC. The encoded protein is CASSLETYSYNEQFF.